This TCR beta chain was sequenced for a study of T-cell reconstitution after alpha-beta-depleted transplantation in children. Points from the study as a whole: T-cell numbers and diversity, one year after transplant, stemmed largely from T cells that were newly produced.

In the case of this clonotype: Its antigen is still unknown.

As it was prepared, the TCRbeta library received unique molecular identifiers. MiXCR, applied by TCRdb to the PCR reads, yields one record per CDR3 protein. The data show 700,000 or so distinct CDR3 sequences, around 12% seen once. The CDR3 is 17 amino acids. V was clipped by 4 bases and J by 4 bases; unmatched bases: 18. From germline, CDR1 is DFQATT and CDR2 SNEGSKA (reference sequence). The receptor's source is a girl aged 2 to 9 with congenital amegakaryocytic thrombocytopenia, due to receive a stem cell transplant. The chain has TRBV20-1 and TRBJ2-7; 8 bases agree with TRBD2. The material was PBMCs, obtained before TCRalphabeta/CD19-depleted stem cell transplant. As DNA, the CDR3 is TGCAGTGCTAAGGACCCAACTCGGGAGGGCCTATCGTACGAGCAGTACTTC. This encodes CSAKDPTREGLSYEQYF.